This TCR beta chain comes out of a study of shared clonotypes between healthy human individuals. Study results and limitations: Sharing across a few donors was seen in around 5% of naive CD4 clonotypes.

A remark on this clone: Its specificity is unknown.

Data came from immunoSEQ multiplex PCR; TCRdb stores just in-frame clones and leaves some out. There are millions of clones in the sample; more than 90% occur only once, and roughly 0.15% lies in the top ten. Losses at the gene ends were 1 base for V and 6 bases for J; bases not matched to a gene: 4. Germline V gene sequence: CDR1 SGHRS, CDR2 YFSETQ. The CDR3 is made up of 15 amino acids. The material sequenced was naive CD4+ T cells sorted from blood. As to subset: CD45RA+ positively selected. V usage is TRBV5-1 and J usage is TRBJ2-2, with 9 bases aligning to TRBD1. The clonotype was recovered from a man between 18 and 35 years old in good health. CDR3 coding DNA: TGCGCCAGCAGCTTGTTACAGGGGGCTGCCGGGGAGCTGTTTTTT. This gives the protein CASSLLQGAAGELFF.